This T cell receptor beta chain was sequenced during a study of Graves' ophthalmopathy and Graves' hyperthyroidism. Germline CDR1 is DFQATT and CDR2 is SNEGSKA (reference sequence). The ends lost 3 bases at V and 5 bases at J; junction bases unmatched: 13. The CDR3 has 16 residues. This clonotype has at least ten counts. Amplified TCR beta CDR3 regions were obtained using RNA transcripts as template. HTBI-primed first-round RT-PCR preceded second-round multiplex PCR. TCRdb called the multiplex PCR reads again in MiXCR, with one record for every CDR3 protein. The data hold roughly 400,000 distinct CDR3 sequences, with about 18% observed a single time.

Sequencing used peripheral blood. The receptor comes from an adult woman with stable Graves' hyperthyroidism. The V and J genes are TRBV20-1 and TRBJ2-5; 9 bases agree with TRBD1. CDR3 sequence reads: CSASTGWDRAGETQYF. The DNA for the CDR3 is TGCAGTGCTAGTACTGGGTGGGACAGGGCTGGGGAGACCCAGTACTTC.